This is a list of T cell receptor beta chains from one sample in a study of CD8 T cells in ankylosing spondylitis. Each CDR3 protein is one row after TCRdb ran MiXCR on the 5' RACE reads. The sample has around 150,000 distinct CDR3 sequences; roughly 44% are singletons. Material: synovial fluid, either unsorted or a sorted T cell fraction (not recorded which). The receptors were gathered from a male donor with ankylosing spondylitis. The CDR3 runs from the conserved cysteine through the conserved F or W. A D gene is named only where the DNA matches it firmly. Clone size is shown for a subset of rows, as once, few, many or a class of expanded clone.

J gene: TRBJ2-2
D gene: .
V gene: TRBV7-9
clone size: medium-sized
CDR3 length: 13
CDR3 protein: CASSQTVTGELFF
CDR3 DNA: TGTGCCAGCAGCCAAACAGTTACCGGGGAGCTGTTTTTT

J gene: TRBJ2-1
D gene: .
V gene: TRBV29-1
clone size: .
CDR3 length: 15
CDR3 protein: CSVGPPDYSYNEQFF
CDR3 DNA: TGCAGCGTTGGGCCCCCCGACTACTCCTACAATGAGCAGTTCTTC

J gene: TRBJ1-2
D gene: .
V gene: TRBV10-3
clone size: .
CDR3 length: 14
CDR3 protein: CAIRPGPTFYGYTF
CDR3 DNA: TGTGCCATCAGACCGGGACCGACTTTCTATGGCTACACCTTC

J gene: TRBJ2-1
D gene: .
V gene: TRBV12-3/TRBV12-4
clone size: many
CDR3 length: 13
CDR3 protein: CASSDGPAGEQFF
CDR3 DNA: TGTGCCAGCAGTGACGGCCCTGCGGGTGAGCAGTTCTTC

J gene: TRBJ2-1
D gene: TRBD2
V gene: TRBV28
clone size: .
CDR3 length: 15
CDR3 protein: CASSLITSGSNEQFF
CDR3 DNA: TGTGCCAGCAGTTTAATCACTAGCGGGAGTAATGAGCAGTTCTTC

J gene: TRBJ1-4
D gene: TRBD1
V gene: TRBV28
clone size: .
CDR3 length: 14
CDR3 protein: CASSPLTGVEKLFF
CDR3 DNA: TGTGCCAGCAGTCCCCTGACAGGGGTTGAAAAACTGTTTTTT

J gene: TRBJ2-1
D gene: .
V gene: TRBV18
clone size: once
CDR3 length: 19
CDR3 protein: CASSPRGRRQGTTYNEQFF
CDR3 DNA: TGTGCCAGCTCACCAAGGGGACGGCGGCAGGGGACGACCTACAATGAGCAGTTCTTC

J gene: TRBJ2-3
D gene: TRBD2
V gene: TRBV7-2
clone size: .
CDR3 length: 13
CDR3 protein: CASRSAGTDTQYF
CDR3 DNA: TGTGCCAGCAGGTCAGCGGGGACAGATACGCAGTATTTT

J gene: TRBJ1-3
D gene: .
V gene: TRBV3-1
clone size: .
CDR3 length: 16
CDR3 protein: CASSPRTDPSGNTIYF
CDR3 DNA: TGTGCCAGCAGCCCGAGGACAGACCCCTCTGGAAACACCATATATTTT

J gene: TRBJ1-1
D gene: TRBD1
V gene: TRBV29-1
clone size: few
CDR3 length: 18
CDR3 protein: CSLTPIRDRGILETEAFF
CDR3 DNA: TGCAGCCTAACTCCCATCCGGGACAGGGGTATTTTGGAGACTGAAGCTTTCTTT

J gene: TRBJ2-1
D gene: .
V gene: TRBV7-9
clone size: .
CDR3 length: 16
CDR3 protein: CASSLPTRGPYNEQFF
CDR3 DNA: TGTGCCAGCAGCTTACCCACACGAGGGCCCTACAATGAGCAGTTCTTC

J gene: TRBJ1-5
D gene: .
V gene: TRBV7-9
clone size: .
CDR3 length: 12
CDR3 protein: CASSDGGQPQHF
CDR3 DNA: TGTGCCAGCAGCGATGGCGGGCAGCCCCAGCATTTT

J gene: TRBJ2-3
D gene: .
V gene: TRBV12-3/TRBV12-4
clone size: few
CDR3 length: 16
CDR3 protein: CASSFWGAPGTDTQYF
CDR3 DNA: TGTGCCAGCAGTTTCTGGGGGGCGCCCGGCACAGATACGCAGTATTTT

J gene: TRBJ2-7
D gene: .
V gene: TRBV29-1
clone size: once
CDR3 length: 14
CDR3 protein: CSVVTVHFSYEQYF
CDR3 DNA: TGCAGCGTTGTGACAGTACATTTCTCCTACGAGCAGTACTTC

J gene: TRBJ1-1
D gene: .
V gene: TRBV7-6
clone size: few
CDR3 length: 14
CDR3 protein: CASSLVQANTEAFF
CDR3 DNA: TGTGCCAGCAGCTTAGTACAGGCAAACACTGAAGCTTTCTTT

J gene: TRBJ2-3
D gene: TRBD2
V gene: TRBV10-3
clone size: .
CDR3 length: 17
CDR3 protein: CAISSLRLAHLPDTQYF
CDR3 DNA: TGTGCCATCAGCTCCCTTAGACTAGCCCACCTCCCCGATACGCAGTATTTT

J gene: TRBJ1-4
D gene: .
V gene: TRBV2
clone size: .
CDR3 length: 15
CDR3 protein: CASSDWLNHSEKLFF
CDR3 DNA: TGTGCCAGCAGTGATTGGTTGAATCACAGTGAAAAACTGTTTTTT

J gene: TRBJ2-5
D gene: TRBD2
V gene: TRBV29-1
clone size: few
CDR3 length: 14
CDR3 protein: CSAERGGGEETQYF
CDR3 DNA: TGCAGCGCTGAACGGGGCGGGGGGGAAGAGACCCAGTACTTC

J gene: TRBJ2-7
D gene: .
V gene: TRBV12-3/TRBV12-4
clone size: few
CDR3 length: 15
CDR3 protein: CASTLWAAGPYEQYF
CDR3 DNA: TGTGCCAGCACCCTCTGGGCAGCTGGTCCCTACGAGCAGTACTTC

J gene: TRBJ2-5
D gene: .
V gene: TRBV28
clone size: once
CDR3 length: 15
CDR3 protein: CASTPGGTVQETQYF
CDR3 DNA: TGTGCCAGCACCCCCGGAGGGACGGTCCAAGAGACCCAGTACTTC

J gene: TRBJ1-5
D gene: .
V gene: TRBV5-1
clone size: few
CDR3 length: 13
CDR3 protein: CASSFDNNQPQHF
CDR3 DNA: TGCGCCAGCAGCTTTGACAACAATCAGCCCCAGCATTTT

J gene: TRBJ2-1
D gene: .
V gene: TRBV3-1
clone size: .
CDR3 length: 17
CDR3 protein: CASSQDKCDLAPNEQFF
CDR3 DNA: TGTGCCAGCAGCCAAGATAAGTGCGATCTAGCTCCGAATGAGCAGTTCTTC